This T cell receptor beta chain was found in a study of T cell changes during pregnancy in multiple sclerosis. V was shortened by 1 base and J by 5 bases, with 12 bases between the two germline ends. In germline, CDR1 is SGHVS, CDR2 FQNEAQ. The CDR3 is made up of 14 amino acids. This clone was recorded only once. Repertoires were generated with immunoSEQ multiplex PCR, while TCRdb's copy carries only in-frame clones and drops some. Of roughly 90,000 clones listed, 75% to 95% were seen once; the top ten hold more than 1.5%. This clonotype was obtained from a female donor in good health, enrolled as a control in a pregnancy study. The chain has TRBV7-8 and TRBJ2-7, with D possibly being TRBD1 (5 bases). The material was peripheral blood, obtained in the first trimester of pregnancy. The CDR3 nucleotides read TGTGCCAGCAGCTTAGGCAGGGAAGTGAACGAGCAGTACTTC. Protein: CASSLGREVNEQYF.